This T cell receptor beta chain originates from a study of T-cell reconstitution after alpha-beta-depleted transplantation in children. Construction of the TCRbeta library involved unique molecular identifiers. One entry per CDR3 protein results from TCRdb running MiXCR on the PCR reads. The data contain fewer than 550,000 distinct CDR3 sequences, about a tenth of them singletons. Per germline, CDR1 MNHNS and CDR2 SASEGT. This CDR3 is built from 14 residues. The trim removed 6 bases at V and 4 bases at J, leaving 6 bases unmatched. A few counts support this clonotype. The receptor's source is a human donor who donated a stem cell graft to a child with acute myeloid leukemia. Sequenced here: PBMCs from the stem cell graft donor, sampled from the stem cell graft. This chain connects TRBV6-1 to TRBJ2-7; TRBD2 agrees at 10 bases. The CDR3 region is CASSLGGLAYEQYF. CDR3 sequence (DNA): TGTGCCAGCAGCCTAGGGGGACTAGCGTACGAGCAGTACTTC.